Below, 12 T cell receptor beta chains from the same sample are listed, as sequenced in a study of shared clonotypes between healthy human individuals. Sequencing was performed with immunoSEQ multiplex PCR; in TCRdb, only in-frame clones are kept and a portion is missing. The repertoire holds some 2,100,000 clones, with under 97% as singletons. Sequences were obtained from naive CD4+ T cells sorted from blood. Subset defined: CD45RA+ positively selected. The receptors were gathered from a man younger than 35 in good health.

V is TRBV6-1 and J is TRBJ2-6; no definite D call. Germline lookup yields CDR1 MNHNS and CDR2 SASEGT. Trimming took off 0 bases at V and 2 bases at J, with 8 bases between the two ends. This CDR3 is 16 amino acids long. The CDR3 nucleotides read TGTGCCAGCAGTGAAGCTGTGGGTACTGGGGCCAACGTCCTGACTTTC. Translated, it gives CASSEAVGTGANVLTF.

This chain joins TRBV9 and TRBJ2-2, with a possible D match to TRBD1 (6 bases). CDR1 is SGDLS and CDR2 is YYNGEE in the germline V gene. Between the trimmed V and J ends, which lost 4 bases and 3 bases, there was a span of 16 bases. This CDR3 has 16 amino acids. CDR3 coding DNA: TGTGCCAGCAGCCTTGGACAGAAGATATACACCGGGGAGCTGTTTTTT. It codes for CASSLGQKIYTGELFF.

V gene TRBV7-9 combines with J gene TRBJ2-3, with D uncertain. Looked up from germline, CDR1 is SEHNR and CDR2 is FQNEAQ (reference sequence). V was clipped by 6 bases and J by 1 base, with 11 bases between them. The CDR3 consists of 14 residues. The CDR3 here is CASSKGFGTDTQYF. DNA for the CDR3: TGTGCCAGCAGTAAGGGTTTTGGCACAGATACGCAGTATTTT.

The chain employs TRBV19 and TRBJ1-6; D is ambiguous. Germline values: CDR1 LNHDA, CDR2 SQIVND (reference sequence). The CDR3 sequence is 16 residues long. Trimming cost V 4 bases and J 6 bases, with 16 bases left between them. This chain's CDR3 is CASSTSGFNVNSPLHF. The DNA for the CDR3 is TGTGCCAGTAGTACATCTGGGTTTAACGTTAATTCACCCCTCCACTTT.

This chain uses TRBV5-1 with TRBJ2-3; 10 bases agree with TRBD1. Germline CDR1 SGHRS, CDR2 YFSETQ. V was clipped by 5 bases and J by 6 bases; unmatched bases: 3. This CDR3 has 13 amino acids. The CDR3 protein is CASSMDRGDTQYF. The CDR3 nucleotides are TGCGCCAGCAGTATGGACAGGGGGGATACGCAGTATTTT. Full variable domain (rest looked up from reference TRBV5-1 and TRBJ2-3): KAGVTQTPRYLIKTRGQQVTLSCSPISGHRSVSWYQQTPGQGLQFLFEYFSETQRNKGNFPGRFSGRQFSNSRSEMNVSTLELGDSALYLCASSMDRGDTQYFGPGTRLTVL.

The rearrangement joins TRBV5-1 to TRBJ1-3; 9 nucleotides match TRBD1. Germline assignment: CDR1 SGHRS and CDR2 YFSETQ. Losses at the gene ends were 4 bases for V and 3 bases for J; bases not matched to a gene: 8. The CDR3 consists of 16 residues. CDR3 in DNA: TGCGCCAGCAGCCCTGGACAGGGGCGGATTGGAAACACCATATATTTT. Encoded protein: CASSPGQGRIGNTIYF.

V is TRBV4-1 and J is TRBJ1-6, with 8 positions matching TRBD1. The germline CDR1 and CDR2 sequences are MGHRA and YSYEKL. The CDR3 extends over 16 amino acids. Unmatched junction bases numbered 11, after V lost 4 bases and J lost 9 bases. The CDR3 loop reads CASSRTQGAQSSPLHF. The CDR3 coding sequence is TGCGCCAGCAGCCGAACCCAGGGGGCGCAGAGTTCACCCCTCCACTTT.

V is TRBV6-5 and J is TRBJ1-5; D is possibly TRBD1 (6 bases). Between the trimmed V and J ends, which lost 6 bases and 1 base, there was a span of 10 bases. CDR3 length: 14 amino acids. Looked up from germline, CDR1 is MNHEY and CDR2 is SVGAGI. The DNA of the CDR3 is TGTGCCAGCAGCGTAGGGGGGAGCAATCAGCCCCAGCATTTT. This sequence encodes CASSVGGSNQPQHF.

The chain carries TRBV2 and TRBJ1-6, with TRBD1 matching over 7 bases. The CDR3 totals 14 residues. CDR1 is SNHLY and CDR2 is FYNNEI in the germline V gene. J gave up 8 bases and V 10 bases, and 11 bases lay outside the gene matches. CDR3 sequence reads: CAIKSGTDDSPLHF. The CDR3 region has the DNA TGTGCCATCAAGTCCGGGACAGACGATTCACCCCTCCACTTT.

On this clone: This specimen includes other DNA sequences encoding the same CDR3. The V call is TRBV5-5, the J call TRBJ2-7, with 9 bases matching TRBD1. CDR1 and CDR2 from the germline V gene are SGHKS and YYEKEE (reference sequence). With 2 bases clipped from V and 2 bases from J, the junction kept 2 bases outside the gene matches. The CDR3 runs 14 residues. The CDR3 region has the DNA TGTGCCAGCAGCTTAGGACAGGGGCCCTACGAGCAGTACTTC. Protein product: CASSLGQGPYEQYF. The full variable domain, in which reference TRBV5-5 and TRBJ2-7 provide the parts outside the CDR3, is DAGVTQSPTHLIKTRGQQVTLRCSPISGHKSVSWYQQVLGQGPQFIFQYYEKEERGRGNFPDRFSARQFPNYSSELNVNALLLGDSALYLCASSLGQGPYEQYFGPGTRLTVT.

The genes are TRBV5-4 and TRBJ1-3; 8 positions match TRBD1. This CDR3 is built from 17 residues. Germline assignment: CDR1 SGHNT and CDR2 YYREEE (reference sequence). Germline trimming cut 0 bases from V and 4 bases from J; bases unmatched to any gene: 9. The CDR3 reads CASSLGGQGTPGNTIYF. CDR3 sequence (DNA): TGTGCCAGCAGCTTGGGTGGACAGGGAACCCCCGGAAACACCATATATTTT.

The chain is built from TRBV7-9 and TRBJ1-2, with D possibly TRBD1 on 5 matching bases. The germline gives CDR1 SEHNR, CDR2 FQNEAQ (reference sequence). Trimming pared 4 bases from V and 4 bases from J, leaving 16 bases between. The CDR3 extends over 15 amino acids. CDR3 DNA sequence: TGTGCCAGCAGCTGGACACGGGGAAAAGGCTATGGCTACACCTTC. Translating gives CASSWTRGKGYGYTF.